This T cell receptor beta chain was obtained from a study of T cells in Graves' hyperthyroidism and ophthalmopathy. Whole-study results and caveats: Most thyroid clonotypes with frequency above 0.001 were detected in blood. Ophthalmopathy, which appeared later, was predicted by the model a median around 6.5 months before onset.

As concerns this clonotype: The target antigen is unknown.

The length of the CDR3 is 13 residues. V dropped 2 bases and J dropped 6 bases, with 10 bases sitting between them. For Graves' hyperthyroidism to be stable, ophthalmopathy could not progress within 18 months. RNA transcripts gave rise to amplified TCR beta CDR3 regions. During a first-round RT-PCR of the TCR CDR3, the HTBI primer set was used. MiXCR, applied by TCRdb to the multiplex PCR reads, yields one record per CDR3 protein. This table holds 75,000 to 100,000 distinct CDR3 sequences, approximately 39% found once. The sample was peripheral blood or thyroid tissue (not recorded which). This rearrangement joins TRBV12-3 or TRBV12-4 to TRBJ1-2; D is ambiguous. The TCR was taken from a woman aged 30 to 39 with Graves' hyperthyroidism. The CDR3 DNA follows: TGTGCCAGCAGTTTATGGGGTGGCGATGGCTACACCTTC. This gives the protein CASSLWGGDGYTF.